The 22 T cell receptor beta chains presented below share a single source sample, sequenced in a study of T-cell reconstitution after alpha-beta-depleted transplantation in children. Unique molecular identifiers were incorporated when the TCRbeta library was constructed. MiXCR was run by TCRdb on the PCR reads, yielding one entry per CDR3 protein. This table holds hundreds of thousands of distinct CDR3 sequences, roughly 15% found once. The sample consisted of PBMCs, taken from the stem cell graft. The receptors shown here come from a human donor who donated a stem cell graft to a child with Fanconi anemia.

V and J are TRBV2 and TRBJ1-1; 8 nucleotides align to TRBD1. With 0 bases clipped from V and 5 bases from J, the junction kept 8 bases outside the gene matches. In germline, CDR1 is SNHLY, CDR2 FYNNEI. CDR3 length: 16 amino acids. CDR3 region: CASSEALQGARTEAFF. CDR3 nucleotides: TGTGCCAGCAGTGAAGCGCTTCAGGGGGCGCGGACTGAAGCTTTCTTT.

This clonotype has only a few counts. The J gene is TRBJ2-5, the V gene TRBV5-1; tentatively, D is TRBD1 (6 bases). CDR3 length equals 14 residues. V lost 2 bases to trimming and J lost 5 bases, with 13 bases between them. CDR1 is SGHRS, CDR2 YFSETQ, per germline. The CDR3 sequence: CASSFQGFGETQYF. CDR3 nucleotides: TGCGCCAGCAGCTTCCAGGGGTTCGGGGAGACCCAGTACTTC.

The chain links TRBV27 to TRBJ1-5; D call uncertain. V lost 1 base and J lost 6, with 7 bases in between. CDR1 is MNHEY and CDR2 is SMNVEV in the germline V gene (reference sequence). The CDR3 is 13 residues long. Written as DNA, the CDR3 is TGTGCCAGCAGTTTATACCGTAGTCAGCCCCAGCATTTT. Residues: CASSLYRSQPQHF.

The table lists this clonotype with a few counts. The rearrangement uses TRBV5-1 and TRBJ2-5; 11 bases match TRBD2. V gave up 4 bases and J gave up 2 bases; unmatched junction bases: 7. This CDR3 is built from 16 residues. CDR1 and CDR2 from the germline V gene are SGHRS and YFSETQ. CDR3 sequence: CASSPGLAGDQETQYF. CDR3 coding DNA: TGCGCCAGCAGCCCCGGACTAGCGGGTGATCAAGAGACCCAGTACTTC.

The table lists this clonotype with a few counts. The V call is TRBV2, the J call TRBJ2-6; TRBD1 or TRBD2 may be the D gene (6 bases each). This CDR3 has 16 amino acids. Trimming took off 2 bases at V and 3 bases at J, with 11 bases between the two ends. The germline V gene has CDR1 SNHLY and CDR2 FYNNEI. The CDR3, as DNA: TGTGCCAGCAGTGAAAGGGGGACTGGTGGGGCCAACGTCCTGACTTTC. Amino acids: CASSERGTGGANVLTF.

The sample holds many counts of this clonotype. The chain couples TRBV19 to TRBJ2-3, with D possibly being TRBD2 (5 bases). Deletions cut 4 bases from V and 9 bases from J, with 14 bases between. The CDR3 consists of 13 residues. The germline V gene encodes CDR1 LNHDA and CDR2 SQIVND (reference sequence). The CDR3 protein is CASSNGRGGTQYF. CDR3 bases: TGTGCCAGTAGTAACGGTCGGGGTGGGACGCAGTATTTT.

This clonotype was counted at least ten times. The chain has TRBV9 and TRBJ2-1; no definite D call. CDR1 and CDR2 (germline): SGDLS, YYNGEE. This CDR3 comprises 14 residues. Trimming took off 0 bases at V and 9 bases at J, with 13 bases between the two ends. The CDR3 DNA sequence: TGTGCCAGCAGCGTAGCACCCCTAGATAGTGAGCAGTTCTTC. Translation gives CASSVAPLDSEQFF. Supplemented by reference TRBV9 and TRBJ2-1, the full variable domain reads DSGVTQTPKHLITATGQRVTLRCSPRSGDLSVYWYQQSLDQGLQFLIQYYNGEERAKGNILERFSAQQFPDLHSELNLSSLELGDSALYFCASSVAPLDSEQFFGPGTRLTVL.

This clonotype was detected only a few times. The chain has TRBV11-2 and TRBJ1-2; D not resolved. The germline CDR1 and CDR2 sequences are SGHAT and FQNNGV. The V end was cut by 0 bases, the J end by 2 bases, with 7 bases between. The CDR3 spans 14 residues. CDR3 region: CASSLDPLNYGYTF. Here the CDR3 DNA reads TGTGCCAGCAGCTTAGATCCCCTGAACTATGGCTACACCTTC. The full variable domain, with the rest looked up from reference TRBV11-2 and TRBJ1-2, is EAGVAQSPRYKIIEKRQSVAFWCNPISGHATLYWYQQILGQGPKLLIQFQNNGVVDDSQLPKDRFSAERLKGVDSTLKIQPAKLEDSAVYLCASSLDPLNYGYTFGSGTRLTVV.

This clonotype showed up many times. This chain links TRBV5-1 with TRBJ2-7; D is undetermined. Germline values: CDR1 SGHRS, CDR2 YFSETQ. This CDR3 spans 15 amino acids. Trimming cost V 1 base and J 0 bases, with 11 bases left between them. The DNA of the CDR3 is TGCGCCAGCAGCTTGCGTTCGCAGGCCTCCTACGAGCAGTACTTC. This sequence encodes CASSLRSQASYEQYF.

The CDR3 DNA is TGTGCCACCAGCAGGAGGACAGGGAGTTCACCCCTCCACTTT. This sequence encodes CATSRRTGSSPLHF. This chain links TRBV15 with TRBJ1-6, with TRBD1 matching over 8 bases. Trimming cost V 3 bases and J 9 bases; bases outside gene matches: 4. This CDR3 is 14 amino acids long. Germline CDR1 and CDR2: LNHNV and YYDKDF (reference sequence).

This clonotype was detected only once. This chain links TRBV27 with TRBJ2-5; possible D gene TRBD1, 6 bases. CDR1 and CDR2 (germline): MNHEY, SMNVEV (reference sequence). V lost 5 bases to trimming and J lost 1 base, with 14 bases between them. This CDR3 contains 15 residues. Here the CDR3 reads CASSRQDQSQETQYF. CDR3 DNA sequence: TGTGCCAGCAGTAGACAGGACCAAAGCCAAGAGACCCAGTACTTC.

At least ten counts were recorded for this clonotype. This CDR3 is CASSLDSRRSEQYV. CDR3 in DNA: TGTGCCAGCAGCTTAGATTCCAGGCGGAGCGAGCAGTACGTC. The chain combines TRBV7-2 with TRBJ2-7; D uncertain. Germline V gene lookup returns CDR1 SGHTA and CDR2 FQGNSA. The CDR3 length is 14 residues. Trimming pared 1 base from V and 6 bases from J, leaving 13 bases between.

This chain links TRBV5-1 with TRBJ2-5, with 7 bases fitting TRBD2. Germline trimming cut 2 bases from V and 5 bases from J; bases unmatched to any gene: 12. The CDR3 runs 16 residues. The germline CDR1 and CDR2 sequences are SGHRS and YFSETQ. The CDR3 spells CASSFSSQRGRETQYF. CDR3 coding DNA: TGCGCCAGCAGCTTCTCGAGCCAGCGGGGAAGGGAGACCCAGTACTTC.

This clonotype has more than one count but fewer than ten. The chain couples TRBV20-1 to TRBJ1-2, with D uncertain. CDR1 DFQATT and CDR2 SNEGSKA come from the germline V gene (reference sequence). This CDR3 has 12 amino acids. Trimming left V 6 bases short and J 6 bases short, with 14 bases between. This chain's CDR3 is CSAARGKDGYTF. In DNA, the CDR3 is TGCAGTGCCGCGAGAGGGAAGGATGGCTACACCTTC.

J is TRBJ1-1 and V is TRBV5-1; possibly TRBD1 for D (5 bases). V dropped 0 bases and J dropped 5 bases, with 17 bases sitting between them. Per the germline V gene, CDR1 is SGHRS and CDR2 is YFSETQ. This CDR3 is 16 amino acids long. This chain's CDR3 is CASSLGPGLGGTEAFF. CDR3 bases: TGCGCCAGCAGCTTGGGACCGGGACTGGGGGGTACTGAAGCTTTCTTT.

This clonotype was counted a few times. The chain employs TRBV20-1 and TRBJ1-1; D might be TRBD1 (6 bases). V lost 5 bases, J lost 1 base, and 14 bases lay in between. CDR1 and CDR2 (germline): DFQATT, SNEGSKA (reference sequence). The CDR3 consists of 14 residues. In nucleotides, the CDR3 is TGCAGTGCTTTACGACAGGCTCAGAACACTGAAGCTTTCTTT. Protein product: CSALRQAQNTEAFF.

The rearrangement links TRBV6-1 to TRBJ1-2; D gene ambiguous. Trimming stripped 4 bases from V and 8 bases from J, with 20 bases between. This CDR3 comprises 15 residues. From germline, CDR1 is MNHNS and CDR2 SASEGT. The CDR3 DNA sequence: TGTGCCAGCAGTGCTACTCTGGGAATAAGTCAAGGCTACACCTTC. Its translation is CASSATLGISQGYTF.

The J gene is TRBJ1-5, the V gene TRBV10-3; D remains unclear. Trimming removed 4 bases at V and 4 bases at J, with 14 bases between. The CDR3 length is 15 residues. Per the germline V gene, CDR1 is ENHRY and CDR2 is SYGVKD. The CDR3 DNA sequence: TGTGCCATCAGTGCCCTAGGAGGGCAAAATCAGCCCCAGCATTTT. Translation: CAISALGGQNQPQHF.

This clonotype occurred a few times. The chain has TRBV2 and TRBJ1-2; no clear D gene. V lost 6 bases and J lost 4, with 15 bases in between. This CDR3 spans 14 amino acids. CDR1 and CDR2 (germline): SNHLY, FYNNEI. The CDR3 spells CASSQQREGYGYTF. CDR3 bases: TGTGCCAGCAGCCAACAAAGGGAGGGCTATGGCTACACCTTC.

This clonotype has only a few counts. The chain employs TRBV7-9 and TRBJ2-2; 11 bases line up with TRBD2. With V trimmed by 4 bases and J by 5 bases, 9 bases remained unmatched. The CDR3 has 17 residues. From germline, CDR1 is SEHNR and CDR2 FQNEAQ (reference sequence). The CDR3 is CASSSLTSGENTGELFF. Here the CDR3 DNA reads TGTGCCAGCAGCTCTTTGACTAGCGGGGAGAATACCGGGGAGCTGTTTTTT.

This clonotype was seen a handful of times. The rearrangement uses TRBV25-1 and TRBJ2-1; D is perhaps TRBD1 (6 bases). Germline-derived CDR1 and CDR2 are MGHDK and SYGVNS. V lost 5 bases and J lost 6, with 17 bases in between. The CDR3 totals 15 residues. Here the CDR3 reads CASSSPGVFGNEQFF. For the CDR3, the DNA is TGTGCCAGCAGTAGTCCAGGGGTCTTCGGCAATGAGCAGTTCTTC.

This sequence joins TRBV7-9 and TRBJ1-1, with D hard to call. V lost 5 bases and J 3 bases, leaving 16 bases between the germline ends. The CDR3 is 15 amino acids. Germline CDR1 SEHNR, CDR2 FQNEAQ (reference sequence). The CDR3 DNA reads TGTGCCAGCAGCCCAGCCGGGAATTCTGACACTGAAGCTTTCTTT. This translates into CASSPAGNSDTEAFF.